The 25 T cell receptor beta chains below come from one sample, sequenced in a study of T cells after yellow fever vaccination. TCRdb called the 5' RACE reads again in MiXCR, with one record for every CDR3 protein. The sample lists some 420,000 distinct CDR3 sequences; 18% were seen once. This material consisted of PBMCs, taken before the yellow fever booster vaccination. These receptors were collected from a man aged 18 to 30 who received the YFV17D yellow fever vaccine.

This clonotype appeared a few times. The CDR3 region has the DNA TGTGCCAGCAATAACATGGGAGGGGATGCAGATACGCAGTATTTT. Translating it yields CASNNMGGDADTQYF. The chain combines TRBV6-6 with TRBJ2-3; TRBD2 matches at 7 bases. The CDR3 length is 15 residues. Germline values: CDR1 MNHNY, CDR2 SVGAGI (reference sequence). V lost 7 bases, J lost 4 bases, and 11 bases stayed unmatched.

V is TRBV18 and J is TRBJ1-1, with D possibly being TRBD1 (6 bases). This CDR3 has 14 amino acids. Looked up from germline, CDR1 is KGHSH and CDR2 is LQKENI. V dropped 4 bases and J dropped 1 base, with 10 bases sitting between them. Here the CDR3 DNA reads TGTGCCAGCTCACAGGGGGAAGGGAACACTGAAGCTTTCTTT. Translating it yields CASSQGEGNTEAFF.

This chain uses TRBV5-1 with TRBJ2-3, with 15 bases fitting TRBD2. The V gene's germline CDR1 is SGHRS and CDR2 YFSETQ. The CDR3 runs 16 residues. The junction had 7 bases not matched to a gene; V was cut back by 4 bases and J by 7 bases. The CDR3 bases are TGCGCCAGCAGCCCGCGGACTAGCGGGGGGGCGAATACGCAGTATTTT. Residues: CASSPRTSGGANTQYF.

This chain connects TRBV7-8 to TRBJ2-2, with TRBD2 identical over 8 bases. V was clipped by 6 bases and J by 4 bases; unmatched bases: 13. Germline values: CDR1 SGHVS, CDR2 FQNEAQ. The CDR3 consists of 17 residues. The CDR3 DNA reads as TGTGCCAGCAGTCTTACCCGGGGGGGCCTTGGCACCGGGGAGCTGTTTTTT. This gives the protein CASSLTRGGLGTGELFF.

This chain links TRBV24-1 with TRBJ2-1; a weak D match, TRBD2 (7 bases). This CDR3 region has 13 residues. CDR1 is KGHDR and CDR2 is SFDVKD in the germline V gene. V shed 2 bases and J shed 13 bases, with 14 bases lying between them. CDR3 sequence: CATSDSGGLYQFF. Written as DNA, the CDR3 is TGTGCCACCAGTGATTCGGGGGGCCTATATCAGTTCTTC.

This clonotype was picked up a small number of times. The CDR3 region has the DNA TGTGCCGAAATCCGAGGGAGCACAGATACGCAGTATTTT. This encodes CAEIRGSTDTQYF. This sequence joins TRBV5-5 and TRBJ2-3; tentatively, D is TRBD2 (5 bases). The CDR3 spans 13 residues. Trimming removed 10 bases from V and 0 bases from J, with 12 bases in between. CDR1 and CDR2 from the germline V gene are SGHKS and YYEKEE (reference sequence). The entire variable domain, with the rest obtained from reference TRBV5-5 and TRBJ2-3, is as follows: DAGVTQSPTHLIKTRGQQVTLRCSPISGHKSVSWYQQVLGQGPQFIFQYYEKEERGRGNFPDRFSARQFPNYSSELNVNALLLGDSALYLCAEIRGSTDTQYFGPGTRLTVL.

This rearrangement joins TRBV6-6 to TRBJ1-2, with a possible D match to TRBD1 (6 bases). The germline V gene encodes CDR1 MNHNY and CDR2 SVGAGI (reference sequence). V was shortened by 5 bases and J by 6 bases, with 16 bases between the two germline ends. The CDR3 has 14 amino acids. Here the CDR3 reads CASSTNRQANGYTF. For the CDR3, the DNA is TGTGCCAGCAGTACAAACAGACAGGCAAATGGCTACACCTTC.

There are a few counts of this clonotype. The V and J genes are TRBV20-1 and TRBJ2-1, with D possibly matching TRBD1 (6 bases). Looked up from germline, CDR1 is DFQATT and CDR2 is SNEGSKA (reference sequence). The CDR3 length is 13 residues. Trimming pared 1 base from V and 12 bases from J, leaving 16 bases between. The CDR3 protein is CSARVGQFDGQFF. As DNA, the CDR3 is TGCAGTGCTAGAGTCGGACAGTTCGACGGGCAGTTCTTC.

This clonotype was observed a handful of times. The chain recombines TRBV5-1 with TRBJ2-1, with unresolved D. Trimming cost V 1 base and J 5 bases, with 16 bases left between them. Germline V gene data show CDR1 as SGHRS and CDR2 as YFSETQ. The CDR3 length is 16 residues. CDR3: CASSLFGVRNDNEQFF. DNA for the CDR3: TGCGCCAGCAGCTTGTTTGGGGTTAGGAATGACAATGAGCAGTTCTTC.

This clonotype turned up a few times. The V call is TRBV5-1, the J call TRBJ1-1; a possible D gene is TRBD1 (5 bases). The CDR3 loop spans 12 amino acids. Germline V lookup: CDR1 SGHRS, CDR2 YFSETQ. V was cut by 2 bases and J by 7 bases, with 9 bases left in between. The CDR3 nucleotides are TGCGCCAGCAGCTTACGTGGGGGTGAAGCTTTCTTT. Translation gives CASSLRGGEAFF.

This clonotype showed up just a few times. J is TRBJ1-2 and V is TRBV5-1; D gene uncertain. Germline CDR1 and CDR2: SGHRS and YFSETQ. CDR3 size: 13 residues. Between the trimmed V and J ends, which lost 0 bases and 8 bases, there was a span of 11 bases. CDR3 in amino acids: CASSLDGPVGYTF. The CDR3, as DNA: TGCGCCAGCAGCTTGGATGGCCCCGTGGGCTACACCTTC.

This clonotype was seen more than once but under ten times. The rearrangement uses TRBV7-2 and TRBJ2-3; TRBD2 agrees at 12 bases. V lost 2 bases and J lost 4; bases outside the gene matches: 1. Germline V gene lookup returns CDR1 SGHTA and CDR2 FQGNSA. The CDR3 length is 15 residues. In nucleotides, the CDR3 is TGTGCCAGCAGCTTAAGACTAGCGGGAGCAGATACGCAGTATTTT. It encodes CASSLRLAGADTQYF.

This chain joins TRBV22-1 and TRBJ1-3; the listed D gene, TRBD1, was not tested against the DNA. TRBV22-1 is deemed a pseudogene. The CDR3 has 18 amino acids. The DNA for the CDR3 is TGTCCTGGGAGCGCACGAGACCCTGACAGGCACTCTGGAAACACCATATATTTT. Translating gives CPGSARDPDRHSGNTIYF.

Only one count was recorded for this clonotype. This chain joins TRBV23-1 and TRBJ2-7, with D uncertain. TRBV23-1 is annotated as an ORF whose role is uncertain. CDR3 length: 14 residues. Trimming pared 0 bases from V and 2 bases from J, leaving 8 bases between. The CDR3 loop is CASSQSARTYEQYF. CDR3 sequence (DNA): TGCGCCAGCAGTCAATCGGCACGTACCTACGAGCAGTACTTC.

This clonotype came up a few times. The CDR3 region is CASSFGTFVEQYF. The CDR3 nucleotides are TGTGCCAGCAGCTTCGGGACCTTTGTCGAGCAGTACTTC. The V gene is TRBV7-9, the J gene TRBJ2-7; D may be TRBD1 or TRBD2 (5 bases each). Germline V lookup: CDR1 SEHNR, CDR2 FQNEAQ (reference sequence). Trimming cost V 3 bases and J 6 bases, with 12 bases left between them. The CDR3 covers 13 residues.

This clonotype was detected only a few times. The V and J genes are TRBV10-3 and TRBJ2-7, with 9 bases identical to TRBD2. Germline V gene sequence: CDR1 ENHRY, CDR2 SYGVKD. CDR3 length: 14 amino acids. The V and J ends lost 4 bases and 3 bases, in that order; junction bases with no gene match: 4. CDR3 coding DNA: TGTGCCATCAGTGGCGGGACTAGCAACTACGAGCAGTACGTC. Translating gives CAISGGTSNYEQYV.

This chain links TRBV11-2 with TRBJ2-7; TRBD2 is a possible D gene (6 bases). This CDR3 region has 14 residues. V lost 2 bases to trimming and J lost 4 bases, with 12 bases between them. The germline V gene has CDR1 SGHAT and CDR2 FQNNGV. CDR3 DNA: TGTGCCAGCAGCTTAAGAGGGGCGGGATACGAGCAGTACTTC. Its translation: CASSLRGAGYEQYF. The full variable domain, with the rest looked up from reference TRBV11-2 and TRBJ2-7, is EAGVAQSPRYKIIEKRQSVAFWCNPISGHATLYWYQQILGQGPKLLIQFQNNGVVDDSQLPKDRFSAERLKGVDSTLKIQPAKLEDSAVYLCASSLRGAGYEQYFGPGTRLTVT.

This clonotype was counted between two and nine times. The genes are TRBV4-1 and TRBJ1-1; D is possibly TRBD1 (5 bases). Germline V gives CDR1 MGHRA, CDR2 YSYEKL. Trimming cost V 3 bases and J 11 bases, with 16 bases left between them. This CDR3 contains 13 residues. In DNA, the CDR3 is TGCGCCAGCAGCCAGGTGGGAGACAGACGGGCTTTCTTT. Its protein is CASSQVGDRRAFF.

This chain connects TRBV24-1 to TRBJ2-5, with a possible D match to TRBD2 (6 bases). Germline V gene data show CDR1 as KGHDR and CDR2 as SFDVKD. The CDR3 contains 13 residues. V lost 4 bases and J lost 1, with 6 bases in between. The CDR3 loop reads CATSEGGQETQYF. DNA of the CDR3: TGTGCCACCAGTGAGGGGGGCCAAGAGACCCAGTACTTC.

V usage is TRBV30 and J usage is TRBJ1-1, with TRBD1 identical over 8 bases. CDR1 and CDR2 from the germline V gene are GTSNPN and SVGIG (reference sequence). The V gene end was trimmed by 2 bases and the J gene end by 3 bases; junction bases not matched to a gene: 8. The CDR3 runs to 15 residues. DNA of the CDR3: TGTGCCTGGAGTCCCCTTGGACAGGGATACACTGAAGCTTTCTTT. This translates into CAWSPLGQGYTEAFF.

This clonotype occurred a few times. J is TRBJ2-5 and V is TRBV29-1; D is tentatively TRBD1 or TRBD2 (6 bases each). V lost 3 bases and J lost 1, with 15 bases in between. Germline lookup yields CDR1 SQVTM and CDR2 ANQGSEA. The CDR3 loop spans 15 amino acids. CDR3 sequence reads: CSVEGVRGLQETQYF. The CDR3 DNA reads as TGCAGCGTTGAGGGAGTCAGGGGACTCCAAGAGACCCAGTACTTC. The variable domain in full, with the rest retrieved from reference TRBV29-1 and TRBJ2-5, is SAVISQKPSRDICQRGTSLTIQCQVDSQVTMMFWYRQQPGQSLTLIATANQGSEATYESGFVIDKFPISRPNLTFSTLTVSNMSPEDSSIYLCSVEGVRGLQETQYFGPGTRLLVL.

This clonotype was picked up a small number of times. The rearrangement uses TRBV12-3 or TRBV12-4 and TRBJ2-1; TRBD2 is a possible D gene (6 bases). The CDR3 is 14 amino acids. The ends were cut back, 5 bases at V and 9 bases at J, with 17 bases in the middle. In DNA form, the CDR3 reads TGTGCCAGCAGTGACGGGACTCGCTTTGGTGAGCAGTTCTTC. Protein product: CASSDGTRFGEQFF.

This clonotype was recorded many times. The rearrangement joins TRBV25-1 to TRBJ2-1, with TRBD2 matching over 8 bases. Germline trimming cut 8 bases from V and 4 bases from J; bases unmatched to any gene: 7. The CDR3 has 14 amino acids. Per germline, CDR1 MGHDK and CDR2 SYGVNS. The CDR3 loop is CASAGGGPYNEQFF. CDR3 nucleotides: TGTGCCAGCGCCGGGGGGGGCCCGTACAATGAGCAGTTCTTC.

This clonotype was observed a few times. The genes are TRBV5-1 and TRBJ1-5; TRBD1 matches 8 bases. Trimming took 3 bases from V and 6 from J; bases not matched to a gene: 14. The germline CDR1 and CDR2 sequences are SGHRS and YFSETQ. The CDR3 covers 17 residues. CDR3 coding DNA: TGCGCCAGCAGCTCACTGGACAGGGCAGGCTTACGTCAGCCCCAGCATTTT. Its protein is CASSSLDRAGLRQPQHF.

This clonotype has just a few counts. The chain carries TRBV6-5 and TRBJ1-1; D gene unclear. With 2 bases removed from V and 0 bases from J, the gap between germline ends came to 16 bases. The germline V gene encodes CDR1 MNHEY and CDR2 SVGAGI. CDR3 length equals 17 residues. As DNA, the CDR3 is TGTGCCAGCAGTTACGCGGGAGGCGTGACTATGAACACTGAAGCTTTCTTT. Protein: CASSYAGGVTMNTEAFF.